A single sample is the source of the 25 T cell receptor beta chains below, sequenced in a study of cytomegalovirus exposure and HLA in healthy donors. A multiplex PCR was run with 60 Vbeta primers and 13 Jbeta primers. TCRdb's table, derived via immunoSEQ multiplex PCR, lists solely in-frame clones and lacks some. The profile shows 90,000 to 110,000 clones, about 80% of them singletons. Material for sequencing was PBMCs. Receptors originate from a woman in her forties or fifties in good health and CMV-seropositive.

The chain combines TRBV5-6 with TRBJ1-4, with a possible D match to TRBD1 (5 bases). V was shortened by 4 bases and J by 3 bases, with 13 bases between the two germline ends. Germline V gene lookup returns CDR1 SGHDT and CDR2 YYEEEE. This CDR3 comprises 15 residues. The CDR3 loop is CASSRRQNSNEKLFF. The CDR3 coding sequence is TGTGCCAGCAGCCGGAGACAGAATTCTAATGAAAAACTGTTTTTT.

This clone has only one observation. This rearrangement joins TRBV7-8 to TRBJ2-3; 8 positions match TRBD1. With 2 bases clipped from V and 4 bases from J, the junction kept 2 bases outside the gene matches. Germline CDR1 reads SGHVS; CDR2 reads FQNEAQ. This CDR3 comprises 14 residues. CDR3 amino acids: CASSLRTGSDTQYF. In DNA, the CDR3 is TGTGCCAGCAGCTTAAGGACAGGGTCAGATACGCAGTATTTT.

The chain is built from TRBV7-9 and TRBJ2-1, with D possibly being TRBD1 (6 bases). In germline, CDR1 is SEHNR, CDR2 FQNEAQ (reference sequence). The CDR3 spans 17 residues. Trimming shortened V by 5 bases and J by 6 bases, and 23 bases separated the two germline ends. As DNA, the CDR3 is TGTGCCAGCAGCACCCAGACAGGTCCCCCCTGGGGCAATGAGCAGTTCTTC. This encodes CASSTQTGPPWGNEQFF.

This chain connects TRBV27 to TRBJ2-1; possible D gene TRBD1, 6 bases. V lost 5 bases to trimming and J lost 7 bases, with 15 bases between them. Germline V CDR1 and CDR2: MNHEY, SMNVEV (reference sequence). CDR3 length equals 14 residues. CDR3 region: CASSPATQGNEQFF. As DNA, the CDR3 is TGTGCCAGCAGTCCAGCTACACAGGGTAATGAGCAGTTCTTC.

This clone was seen a few times. The chain combines TRBV19 with TRBJ2-7; D is possibly TRBD1 (5 bases). Trimming took 4 bases from V and 4 from J, leaving 11 bases between them. Germline CDR1 and CDR2: LNHDA and SQIVND (reference sequence). The CDR3 has 13 amino acids. The CDR3 DNA reads as TGTGCCAGTAGTACCAGGACAAATTACGAGCAGTACTTC. It encodes CASSTRTNYEQYF.

The rearrangement joins TRBV29-1 to TRBJ2-4; no clear D gene. CDR3 length equals 13 residues. The germline CDR1 and CDR2 sequences are SQVTM and ANQGSEA. The germline V and J ends were trimmed by 4 bases and 0 bases, with 7 bases remaining between them. The CDR3 nucleotides read TGCAGCGTTGTTGGGCCAGCCAAAAACATTCAGTACTTC. Amino acids: CSVVGPAKNIQYF.

This clone was found a few times. The V and J genes are TRBV6-6 and TRBJ1-1; TRBD1 is a possible D gene (5 bases). V lost 2 bases and J 4 bases, leaving 17 bases between the germline ends. CDR1 and CDR2 from the germline V gene are MNHNY and SVGAGI (reference sequence). The CDR3 runs 16 residues. CDR3 nucleotide sequence: TGTGCCAGCAGTTACGCTGCAGGGCCTGCCCCCACTGAAGCTTTCTTT. Translated: CASSYAAGPAPTEAFF.

The gene calls are TRBV7-9 and TRBJ1-1, with 9 nucleotides matching TRBD1. The trim removed 0 bases at V and 13 bases at J, leaving 3 bases unmatched. The CDR3 has 12 residues. Germline lookup yields CDR1 SEHNR and CDR2 FQNEAQ (reference sequence). The CDR3 DNA reads as TGTGCCAGCAGCTTAGCCAGGGACAGGGTTTTCTTT. Amino acid sequence: CASSLARDRVFF.

Concerning this clone itself: This sample includes further DNA sequences coding for the same CDR3. V is TRBV5-1 and J is TRBJ2-2, with D possibly being TRBD1 (6 bases). The CDR3 totals 15 residues. The germline V gene encodes CDR1 SGHRS and CDR2 YFSETQ. The V end lost 4 bases, the J end lost 2 bases, and 12 bases lay between the germline ends. The CDR3 DNA is TGCGCCAGCAGCCTACTACAGGGAAACACCGGGGAGCTGTTTTTT. This codes for CASSLLQGNTGELFF.

This clone is a singleton in its sample. The chain has TRBV19 and TRBJ2-7; possible D gene TRBD1, 8 bases. Germline assignment: CDR1 LNHDA and CDR2 SQIVND (reference sequence). Trimming cost V 4 bases and J 4 bases, with 14 bases left between them. The CDR3 consists of 14 residues. The CDR3 DNA follows: TGTGCCAGTAGTACCACAGGGGGACTATACGAGCAGTACTTC. As protein: CASSTTGGLYEQYF.

V and J are TRBV11-2 and TRBJ2-7, with TRBD2 identical over 7 bases. The CDR3 totals 15 residues. CDR1 and CDR2 (germline): SGHAT, FQNNGV. The V and J ends lost 0 bases and 4 bases, in that order; junction bases with no gene match: 6. The CDR3 sequence is CASSLDAGAVYEQYF. The CDR3 bases are TGTGCCAGCAGCTTAGACGCGGGAGCGGTATACGAGCAGTACTTC.

V usage is TRBV10-3 and J usage is TRBJ1-1; D call uncertain. The CDR3 is 13 amino acids. In germline, CDR1 is ENHRY, CDR2 SYGVKD. The V and J ends lost 4 bases and 3 bases respectively, with 9 bases between them. The DNA for the CDR3 is TGTGCCATCAGTGGATACAGCTACACTGAAGCTTTCTTT. Residues: CAISGYSYTEAFF.

The table lists this clone with a few counts. This chain links TRBV27 with TRBJ1-2; TRBD1 matches 7 bases. The V gene's germline CDR1 is MNHEY and CDR2 SMNVEV (reference sequence). Losses at the gene ends were 3 bases for V and 14 bases for J; bases not matched to a gene: 12. The CDR3 spans 13 residues. CDR3 nucleotide sequence: TGTGCCAGCAGTTTGATCGGGGACAGCGGGGGGACCTTC. It encodes CASSLIGDSGGTF.

The count of this clone is one. The chain combines TRBV4-1 with TRBJ2-7; possible D gene TRBD1, 6 bases. Trimming shortened V by 4 bases and J by 0 bases, and 13 bases separated the two germline ends. Germline lookup yields CDR1 MGHRA and CDR2 YSYEKL. This CDR3 region has 15 residues. The CDR3 nucleotides are TGCGCCAGCAGCCCACAGACCAGGGGCTCCTACGAGCAGTACTTC. Protein product: CASSPQTRGSYEQYF.

The rearrangement joins TRBV7-2 to TRBJ2-3, with D maybe TRBD2 (6 bases). Trimming removed 3 bases from V and 3 bases from J, with 16 bases in between. Germline V gives CDR1 SGHTA, CDR2 FQGNSA. The CDR3 runs to 16 residues. In DNA form, the CDR3 reads TGTGCCAGCAGCTTGGGTTCAGGCGCGGGGACAGATACGCAGTATTTT. Translation: CASSLGSGAGTDTQYF. Full variable domain (missing parts from reference TRBV7-2 and TRBJ2-3): GAGVSQSPSNKVTEKGKDVELRCDPISGHTALYWYRQSLGQGLEFLIYFQGNSAPDKSGLPSDRFSAERTGGSVSTLTIQRTQQEDSAVYLCASSLGSGAGTDTQYFGPGTRLTVL.

The chain employs TRBV2 and TRBJ2-5; TRBD2 is a possible D gene (6 bases). This CDR3 contains 14 residues. V was clipped by 4 bases and J by 1 base, with 10 bases between them. Germline V gene lookup returns CDR1 SNHLY and CDR2 FYNNEI. The CDR3 sequence: CASSGGRSQETQYF. As DNA, the CDR3 is TGTGCCAGCAGTGGGGGGAGGTCCCAAGAGACCCAGTACTTC.

The chain links TRBV6-5 to TRBJ1-2; D may be TRBD1 (5 bases). The CDR3 contains 13 residues. V lost 7 bases to trimming and J lost 4 bases, with 13 bases between them. CDR1 is MNHEY and CDR2 is SVGAGI in the germline V gene. CDR3 sequence: CASTPGHFYGYTF. The CDR3 DNA reads as TGTGCCAGCACTCCCGGACACTTCTATGGCTACACCTTC.

The V call is TRBV7-9, the J call TRBJ2-5; 7 nucleotides agree with TRBD2. Trimming cost V 4 bases and J 5 bases; bases outside gene matches: 7. The germline CDR1 and CDR2 sequences are SEHNR and FQNEAQ (reference sequence). The CDR3 sequence is 14 residues long. The CDR3 coding sequence is TGTGCCAGCAGCTCAACGGGAGGAGGTGAGACCCAGTACTTC. This gives the protein CASSSTGGGETQYF.

The CDR3 spells CASSQDRVVAFF. In DNA, the CDR3 is TGTGCCAGCTCACAGGACAGGGTTGTAGCTTTCTTT. The genes are TRBV18 and TRBJ1-1; TRBD1 matches 8 bases. This CDR3 is 12 amino acids long. V gave up 4 bases and J gave up 10 bases; unmatched junction bases: 5. From germline, CDR1 is KGHSH and CDR2 LQKENI.

This sequence joins TRBV27 and TRBJ1-4, with a possible D match to TRBD1 (5 bases). The CDR3 is 14 amino acids. Germline V lookup: CDR1 MNHEY, CDR2 SMNVEV (reference sequence). Trimming left V 10 bases short and J 7 bases short, with 19 bases between. This CDR3 reads CAIGTGKKSEKLFF. The CDR3 DNA reads TGTGCCATCGGGACTGGGAAGAAAAGTGAAAAACTGTTTTTT.

The genes are TRBV14 and TRBJ2-7, with 7 bases that match TRBD1. Trimming removed 4 bases from V and 2 bases from J; junction bases left unmatched: 11. This CDR3 has 16 residues. From germline, CDR1 is SGHDN and CDR2 FVKESK. The DNA for the CDR3 is TGTGCCAGCAGCCGCTTCCTCCGGGACAGAACCTACGAGCAGTACTTC. Translating it yields CASSRFLRDRTYEQYF.

The V and J genes are TRBV7-6 and TRBJ2-7; TRBD2 aligns across 9 bases. The V and J ends lost 4 bases and 3 bases, in that order; junction bases with no gene match: 10. Germline V gene sequence: CDR1 SGHVS, CDR2 FNYEAQ. The CDR3 runs to 16 residues. DNA for the CDR3: TGTGCCAGCAGCTCCCCTGGGCGGGAGGGCCTCTACGAGCAGTACTTC. It specifies CASSSPGREGLYEQYF.

The gene calls are TRBV11-3 and TRBJ2-7; D might be TRBD2 (5 bases). Germline lookup yields CDR1 SGHNT and CDR2 YENEEA. The CDR3 extends over 13 amino acids. V gave up 4 bases and J gave up 3 bases, with 10 bases separating them. CDR3 coding DNA: TGTGCCAGCAGCTCACCGGGGAGCTACGAGCAGTACTTC. Translating it yields CASSSPGSYEQYF.

This clone showed up just once. The rearrangement uses TRBV5-1 and TRBJ2-2, with 7 bases matching TRBD1. There are 14 residues in the CDR3. Looked up from germline, CDR1 is SGHRS and CDR2 is YFSETQ. V lost 2 bases and J lost 4; bases outside the gene matches: 2. CDR3: CASSFTGVTGELFF. The CDR3 region has the DNA TGCGCCAGCAGCTTCACAGGGGTCACCGGGGAGCTGTTTTTT.

The chain uses TRBV6-5 and TRBJ2-4, with 7 bases fitting TRBD2. V gave up 9 bases and J gave up 7 bases; unmatched junction bases: 3. Germline V gene data show CDR1 as MNHEY and CDR2 as SVGAGI. The CDR3 runs to 11 residues. In DNA, the CDR3 is TGTGCCAGTCGGGACTATAACATTCAGTACTTC. This codes for CASRDYNIQYF.